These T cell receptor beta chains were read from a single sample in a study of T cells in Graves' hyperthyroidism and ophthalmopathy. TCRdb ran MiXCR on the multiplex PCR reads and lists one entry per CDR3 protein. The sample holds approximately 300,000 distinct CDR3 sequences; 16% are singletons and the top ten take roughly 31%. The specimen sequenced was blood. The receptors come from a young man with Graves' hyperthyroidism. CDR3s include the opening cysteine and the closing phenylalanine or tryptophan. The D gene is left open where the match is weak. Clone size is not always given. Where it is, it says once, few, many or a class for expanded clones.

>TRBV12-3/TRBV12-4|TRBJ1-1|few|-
TGTGCCAGCAGTTTTGGGGGGGAAGCTTTCTTT
CASSFGGEAFF
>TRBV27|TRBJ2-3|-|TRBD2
TGTGCCAGCAAGGCGGGAGGGTTCGGCACAGATACGCAGTATTTT
CASKAGGFGTDTQYF
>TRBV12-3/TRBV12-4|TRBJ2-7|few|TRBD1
TGTGCCAGCAGTCCCCGGACAGGGCCCGGTGAGCAGTACTTC
CASSPRTGPGEQYF
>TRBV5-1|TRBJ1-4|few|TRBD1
TGCGCCAGCAGCCGCTCTTCAGGGGGCGGTAATGAAAAACTGTTTTTT
CASSRSSGGGNEKLFF
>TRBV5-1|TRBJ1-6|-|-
TGCGCCAGCAAGACGGGGCAGGGTAATTCACCCCTCCACTTT
CASKTGQGNSPLHF
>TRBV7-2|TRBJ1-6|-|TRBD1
TGTGCCAGCAGCTCGGACAGGGGGGGCTATAATTCACCCCTCCACTTT
CASSSDRGGYNSPLHF
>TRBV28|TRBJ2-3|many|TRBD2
TGTGCCAGCAGTGCCGGGAGGGCAGATACGCAGTATTTT
CASSAGRADTQYF
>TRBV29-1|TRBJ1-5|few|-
TGCAGCGCCTCCCGGGCCGGGGATCAGCCCCAGCATTTT
CSASRAGDQPQHF
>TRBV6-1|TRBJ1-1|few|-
TGTGCCAGCAGTGATCCTGACAGACCGGCTTTCTTT
CASSDPDRPAFF
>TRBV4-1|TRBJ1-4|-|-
TGCGCCAGCAGCCAGGGGGCGAGGGTGTATGAAAAACTGTTTTTT
CASSQGARVYEKLFF
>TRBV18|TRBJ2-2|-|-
TGTGCCAGCTCACCACCTCAGCGGGCGAACACCGGGGAGCTGTTTTTT
CASSPPQRANTGELFF
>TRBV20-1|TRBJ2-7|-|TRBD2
TGCAGTGCTGGGACTAGCGGATCCTTCTACGAGCAGTACTTC
CSAGTSGSFYEQYF